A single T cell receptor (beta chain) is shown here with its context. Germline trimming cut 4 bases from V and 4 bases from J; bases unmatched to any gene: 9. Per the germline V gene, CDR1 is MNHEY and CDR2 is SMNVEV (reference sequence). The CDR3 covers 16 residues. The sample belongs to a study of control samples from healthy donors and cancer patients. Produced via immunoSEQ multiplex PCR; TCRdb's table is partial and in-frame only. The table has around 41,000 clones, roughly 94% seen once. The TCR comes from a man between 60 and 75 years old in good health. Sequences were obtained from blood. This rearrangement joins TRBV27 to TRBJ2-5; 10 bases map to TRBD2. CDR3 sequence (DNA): TGTGCCAGCAGTTCCCCCGGGACTAGCGTAGGAGAGACCCAGTACTTC. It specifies CASSSPGTSVGETQYF.